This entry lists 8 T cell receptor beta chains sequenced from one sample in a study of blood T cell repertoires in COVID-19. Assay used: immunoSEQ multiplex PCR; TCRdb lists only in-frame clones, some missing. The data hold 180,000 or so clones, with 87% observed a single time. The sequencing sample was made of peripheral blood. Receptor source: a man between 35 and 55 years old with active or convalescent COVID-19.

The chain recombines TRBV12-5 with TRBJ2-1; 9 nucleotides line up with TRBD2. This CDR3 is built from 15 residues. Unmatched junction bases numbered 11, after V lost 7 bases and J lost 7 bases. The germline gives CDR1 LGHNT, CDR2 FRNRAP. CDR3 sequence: CASAVGASGVNEQFF. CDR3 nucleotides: TGTGCTAGTGCCGTTGGGGCTAGCGGGGTGAATGAGCAGTTCTTC.

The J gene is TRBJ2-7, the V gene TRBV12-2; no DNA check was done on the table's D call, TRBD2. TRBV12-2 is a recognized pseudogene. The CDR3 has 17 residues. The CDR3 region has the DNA TGTGCAAGTCGCCGCTGGCACTGGGGACTAGCAGACATGGAGCAGTACTTC. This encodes CASRRWHWGLADMEQYF.

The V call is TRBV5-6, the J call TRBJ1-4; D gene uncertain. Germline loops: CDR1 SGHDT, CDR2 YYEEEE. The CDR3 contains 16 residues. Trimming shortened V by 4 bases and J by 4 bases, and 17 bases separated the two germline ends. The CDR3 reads CASSPQADVFNEKLFF. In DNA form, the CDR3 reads TGTGCCAGCAGCCCCCAGGCAGACGTCTTTAATGAAAAACTGTTTTTT.

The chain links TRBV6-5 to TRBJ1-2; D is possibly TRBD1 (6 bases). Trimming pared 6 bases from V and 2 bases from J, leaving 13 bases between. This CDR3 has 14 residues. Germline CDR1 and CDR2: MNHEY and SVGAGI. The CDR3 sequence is CASSRGQSNYGYTF. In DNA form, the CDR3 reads TGTGCCAGCAGCCGAGGACAGTCGAACTATGGCTACACCTTC.

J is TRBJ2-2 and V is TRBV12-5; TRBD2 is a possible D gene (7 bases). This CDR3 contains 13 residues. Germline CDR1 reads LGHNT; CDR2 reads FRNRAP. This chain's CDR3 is CATVRGGGGELFF. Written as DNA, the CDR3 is TGTGCCACAGTGAGGGGGGGCGGCGGGGAGCTGTTTTTT.

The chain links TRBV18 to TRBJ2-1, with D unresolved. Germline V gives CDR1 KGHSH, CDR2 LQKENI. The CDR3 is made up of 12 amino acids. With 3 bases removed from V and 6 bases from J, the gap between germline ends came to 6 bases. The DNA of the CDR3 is TGTGCCAGCTCACCTTTCAGCAATGAGCAGTTCTTC. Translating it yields CASSPFSNEQFF.

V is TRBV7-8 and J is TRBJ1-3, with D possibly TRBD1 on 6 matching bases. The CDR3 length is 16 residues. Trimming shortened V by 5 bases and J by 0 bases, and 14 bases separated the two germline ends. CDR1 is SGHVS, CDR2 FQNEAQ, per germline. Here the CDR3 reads CASSPRQAVSGNTIYF. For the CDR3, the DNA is TGTGCCAGCAGCCCGAGACAGGCGGTCTCTGGAAACACCATATATTTT.

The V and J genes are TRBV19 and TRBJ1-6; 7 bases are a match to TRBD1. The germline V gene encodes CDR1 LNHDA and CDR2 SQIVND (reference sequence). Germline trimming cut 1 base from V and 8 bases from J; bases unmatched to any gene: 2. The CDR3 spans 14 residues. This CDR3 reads CASSIGQGDSPLHF. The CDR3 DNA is TGTGCCAGTAGTATAGGCCAGGGGGATTCACCCCTCCACTTT. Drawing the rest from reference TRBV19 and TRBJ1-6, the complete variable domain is DGGITQSPKYLFRKEGQNVTLSCEQNLNHDAMYWYRQDPGQGLRLIYYSQIVNDFQKGDIAEGYSVSREKKESFPLTVTSAQKNPTAFYLCASSIGQGDSPLHFGNGTRLTVT.